A selection of T cell receptor beta chains follows, all from one sample in a study of cytomegalovirus exposure and HLA in healthy donors. Sequenced by immunoSEQ multiplex PCR; TCRdb stores in-frame clones only, minus some. The table records 100,000 to 150,000 clones, about three quarters of them present only once. The sample taken for sequencing was PBMCs. The receptors shown here come from a woman aged 18-29 years in good health and CMV-seronegative. The CDR3 runs from the conserved cysteine through the conserved F or W. Fields, in order: V gene, J gene, CDR3 protein.

V gene: TRBV18
J gene: TRBJ1-2
CDR3 protein: CASSPGATNYGYTF

V gene: TRBV9
J gene: TRBJ1-1
CDR3 protein: CASNRAGDTEAFF

V gene: TRBV2
J gene: TRBJ1-2
CDR3 protein: CASSRPGDNYGYTF

V gene: TRBV5-8
J gene: TRBJ2-5
CDR3 protein: CASSLWDGGREETQYF

V gene: TRBV5-4
J gene: TRBJ2-3
CDR3 protein: CASSTPLAGADTQYF

V gene: TRBV7-2
J gene: TRBJ2-3
CDR3 protein: CASSLSSGSADTQYF

V gene: TRBV5-1
J gene: TRBJ1-1
CDR3 protein: CASSRRGAEAEAFF

V gene: TRBV5-1
J gene: TRBJ1-3
CDR3 protein: CASSLDRGGNTIYF

V gene: TRBV4-2
J gene: TRBJ2-5
CDR3 protein: CAISQVTSGSPLGETQYF

V gene: TRBV27
J gene: TRBJ2-3
CDR3 protein: CASEPQLVPQYF

V gene: TRBV4-1
J gene: TRBJ2-7
CDR3 protein: CASSHRTSGRAFYEQYF

V gene: TRBV25-1
J gene: TRBJ2-7
CDR3 protein: CASSERLADEQYF

V gene: TRBV7-9
J gene: TRBJ2-1
CDR3 protein: CASSKTGGDEQFF

V gene: TRBV2
J gene: TRBJ2-1
CDR3 protein: CASNIVEGVTEQFF

V gene: TRBV9
J gene: TRBJ2-1
CDR3 protein: CASSVELAGSYNEQFF

V gene: TRBV5-6
J gene: TRBJ2-2
CDR3 protein: CASTRGEWNTGELFF

V gene: TRBV28
J gene: TRBJ2-3
CDR3 protein: CASSSGLAGTQYF

V gene: TRBV2
J gene: TRBJ2-7
CDR3 protein: CASSGGLASSYEQYF

V gene: TRBV5-4
J gene: TRBJ1-1
CDR3 protein: CASSYRSTEAFF

V gene: TRBV18
J gene: TRBJ1-1
CDR3 protein: CASSPSRQEPNTEAFF

V gene: TRBV7-2
J gene: TRBJ2-5
CDR3 protein: CASSYGLAVLLQETQYF

V gene: TRBV7-9
J gene: TRBJ2-3
CDR3 protein: CASSLGTSGDTQYF

V gene: TRBV5-4
J gene: TRBJ1-2
CDR3 protein: CASSSRTGEYGYTF

V gene: TRBV29-1
J gene: TRBJ2-3
CDR3 protein: CSVGGQGRTDTQYF

V gene: TRBV6-1
J gene: TRBJ2-7
CDR3 protein: CASSDYLSYEQYF

V gene: TRBV7-8
J gene: TRBJ1-1
CDR3 protein: CASSPWDSVNTEAFF

V gene: TRBV4-1
J gene: TRBJ2-1
CDR3 protein: CASSHLSGNEQFF

V gene: TRBV9
J gene: TRBJ1-2
CDR3 protein: CASSRGLSSPYGYTF

V gene: TRBV5-1
J gene: TRBJ2-1
CDR3 protein: CASSFAGDNEQFF

V gene: TRBV11-1
J gene: TRBJ1-5
CDR3 protein: CASSTYLQGSRQPQHF

V gene: TRBV30
J gene: TRBJ1-3
CDR3 protein: CAWSLGGSSGNTIYF

V gene: TRBV19
J gene: TRBJ1-1
CDR3 protein: CASSIQWTDPEAFF

V gene: TRBV6-6
J gene: TRBJ2-2
CDR3 protein: CASLDTGELFF

V gene: TRBV29-1
J gene: TRBJ1-1
CDR3 protein: CSGGSRGTNTEAFF

V gene: TRBV2
J gene: TRBJ2-2
CDR3 protein: CASTFLGRDDTGELFF

V gene: TRBV6-6
J gene: TRBJ1-5
CDR3 protein: CASKLRGQGSSQPQHF

V gene: TRBV28
J gene: TRBJ2-5
CDR3 protein: CASSLGGVRQETQYF

V gene: TRBV7-6
J gene: TRBJ1-1
CDR3 protein: CASSLEDTENTEAFF

V gene: TRBV23-1
J gene: TRBJ1-5
CDR3 protein: CASSSDAGSLDPQHF

V gene: TRBV7-2
J gene: TRBJ2-5
CDR3 protein: CASSRGQNKETQYF

V gene: TRBV21-1
J gene: TRBJ1-2
CDR3 protein: CASSKDRSDRGIGYGYTF

V gene: TRBV4-2
J gene: TRBJ1-2
CDR3 protein: CASSQDNRGGYGYTF

V gene: TRBV6-6
J gene: TRBJ2-2
CDR3 protein: CASSGDRNTGELFF

V gene: TRBV13
J gene: TRBJ2-5
CDR3 protein: CASGEAGETQYF

V gene: TRBV25-1
J gene: TRBJ2-1
CDR3 protein: CASSPATGSVYNEQFF

V gene: TRBV5-1
J gene: TRBJ2-3
CDR3 protein: CASSLGIVGGGSDTQYF

V gene: TRBV5-6
J gene: TRBJ2-7
CDR3 protein: CASSWGQRGNEQYF